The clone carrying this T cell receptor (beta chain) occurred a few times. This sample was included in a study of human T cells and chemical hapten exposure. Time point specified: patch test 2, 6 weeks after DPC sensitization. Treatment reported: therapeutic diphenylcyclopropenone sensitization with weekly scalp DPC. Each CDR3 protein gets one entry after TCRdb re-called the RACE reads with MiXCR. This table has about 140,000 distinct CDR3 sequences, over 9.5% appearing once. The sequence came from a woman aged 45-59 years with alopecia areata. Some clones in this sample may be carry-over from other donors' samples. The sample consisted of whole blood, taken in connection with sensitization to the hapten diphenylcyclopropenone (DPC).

The CDR3 nucleotides read TGTGCCAGCAGTTCCGATAGGGTGGGTCCCTACGAGCAGTACTTC. This sequence encodes CASSSDRVGPYEQYF. The chain is built from TRBV6-1 and TRBJ2-7; D not certain. CDR3 size: 15 residues. V gave up 5 bases and J gave up 2 bases, with 16 bases separating them. The germline V gene has CDR1 MNHNS and CDR2 SASEGT.